This passage covers 5 T cell receptor beta chains from one sample sequenced in a study of CD8 T cells in Susac syndrome. The authors reverse transcribed roughly 0.5 to 1 ug RNA with random hexamers. One entry per CDR3 protein, called by TCRdb with MiXCR from the immunoSEQ multiplex PCR reads. The sample includes roughly 200,000 distinct CDR3 sequences, about 95% of them seen just once. Sequenced sample: CD4+ T cells from PBMCs. Receptor source: a human donor in good health.

The chain employs TRBV3-1 and TRBJ1-1; D perhaps matches TRBD1 (6 bases). V was cut by 1 base and J by 8 bases, with 17 bases left in between. CDR1 LGHDT and CDR2 YNNKEL come from the germline V gene (reference sequence). There are 15 residues in the CDR3. CDR3 protein: CASSQADNRAAEAFF. CDR3 bases: TGTGCCAGCAGCCAAGCCGATAACAGGGCAGCCGAAGCTTTCTTT.

This clonotype was seen once. V gene TRBV12-3 or TRBV12-4 combines with J gene TRBJ1-2, with 7 positions matching TRBD1. The V gene end was trimmed by 6 bases and the J gene end by 7 bases; junction bases not matched to a gene: 5. This CDR3 comprises 12 residues. The CDR3 loop reads CASSRGERGYTF. DNA for the CDR3: TGTGCCAGCAGCAGGGGGGAGCGTGGCTACACCTTC.

The chain joins TRBV5-1 to TRBJ2-3; the D gene is possibly TRBD2 (6 bases). This CDR3 contains 14 residues. Germline V gene sequence: CDR1 SGHRS, CDR2 YFSETQ. V lost 1 base and J 6 bases, leaving 12 bases between the germline ends. The CDR3 region has the DNA TGCGCCAGCAGCTTGTGGAGGGTCAAGGATACGCAGTATTTT. Residues: CASSLWRVKDTQYF. The entire variable domain, with the rest obtained from reference TRBV5-1 and TRBJ2-3, is as follows: KAGVTQTPRYLIKTRGQQVTLSCSPISGHRSVSWYQQTPGQGLQFLFEYFSETQRNKGNFPGRFSGRQFSNSRSEMNVSTLELGDSALYLCASSLWRVKDTQYFGPGTRLTVL.

This clonotype has a single count. The chain couples TRBV30 to TRBJ2-1; 10 bases align to TRBD2. Unmatched junction bases numbered 7, after V lost 5 bases and J lost 0 bases. This CDR3 contains 16 residues. Germline values: CDR1 GTSNPN, CDR2 SVGIG (reference sequence). CDR3 in amino acids: CAWDGASGSSYNEQFF. The CDR3 nucleotides read TGTGCCTGGGATGGGGCTAGCGGGAGCTCCTACAATGAGCAGTTCTTC. The full variable domain, with the rest looked up from reference TRBV30 and TRBJ2-1, is SQTIHQWPATLVQPVGSPLSLECTVEGTSNPNLYWYRQAAGRGLQLLFYSVGIGQISSEVPQNLSASRPQDRQFILSSKKLLLSDSGFYLCAWDGASGSSYNEQFFGPGTRLTVL.

The gene calls are TRBV20-1 and TRBJ2-7; 10 positions agree with TRBD2. V gave up 6 bases and J gave up 0 bases; unmatched junction bases: 5. The CDR3 loop spans 14 amino acids. Germline loops: CDR1 DFQATT, CDR2 SNEGSKA (reference sequence). The DNA of the CDR3 is TGCAGTGCGACAACTAGCGGGAACTCCTACGAGCAGTACGTC. Residues: CSATTSGNSYEQYV.